This TCR beta chain was sequenced for a study of blood T cell repertoires in COVID-19. About the study: Specimens from acute and convalescent COVID-19 originated in the United States, Italy and Spain. Sources were T cells, B-cell-depleted T cells, or PBMCs; the material itself was cDNA or gDNA.

Measured with immunoSEQ multiplex PCR; TCRdb has only the in-frame clones, and not every one. The table has about 140,000 clones, roughly 76% seen once. Germline V gene lookup returns CDR1 SGHDT and CDR2 YYEEEE. With 2 bases removed from V and 10 bases from J, the gap between germline ends came to 16 bases. The CDR3 contains 15 residues. This sequence joins TRBV5-6 and TRBJ1-6; D is possibly TRBD1 (5 bases). Sequenced material: peripheral blood. The receptor was isolated from a woman aged 45-65 years with active or convalescent COVID-19. CDR3 protein: CASSLSAGYYSPLHF. The CDR3 bases are TGTGCCAGCAGCTTATCCGCAGGGTATTACTCACCCCTCCACTTT. The full variable domain, in which reference TRBV5-6 and TRBJ1-6 provide the parts outside the CDR3, is DAGVTQSPTHLIKTRGQQVTLRCSPKSGHDTVSWYQQALGQGPQFIFQYYEEEERQRGNFPDRFSGHQFPNYSSELNVNALLLGDSALYLCASSLSAGYYSPLHFGNGTRLTVT.